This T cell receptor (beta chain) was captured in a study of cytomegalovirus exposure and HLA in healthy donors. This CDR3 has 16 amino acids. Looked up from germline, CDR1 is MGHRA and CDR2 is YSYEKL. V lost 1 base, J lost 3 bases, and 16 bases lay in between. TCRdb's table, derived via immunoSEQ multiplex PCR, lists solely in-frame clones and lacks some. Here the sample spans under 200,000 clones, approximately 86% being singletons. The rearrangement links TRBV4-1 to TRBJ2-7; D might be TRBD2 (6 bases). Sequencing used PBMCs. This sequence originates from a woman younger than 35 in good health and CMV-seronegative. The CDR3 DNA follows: TGCGCCAGCAGCCAAGTGGATGGAGGGAGAGGCTACGAGCAGTACTTC. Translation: CASSQVDGGRGYEQYF.